The 7 T cell receptor beta chains below come from one sample, sequenced in a study of blood T cell repertoires in COVID-19. Measured with immunoSEQ multiplex PCR; TCRdb has only the in-frame clones, and not every one. The sample records about 100,000 clones, roughly 84% being singletons. Material for sequencing was peripheral blood. The receptors come from a human donor in a cohort sampled during active COVID-19.

Points on this clone: This CDR3 is also generated by other DNA sequences in the sample. The V call is TRBV18, the J call TRBJ1-1; D may be TRBD1 (5 bases). V lost 6 bases and J lost 1, with 9 bases in between. This CDR3 has 13 amino acids. CDR1 and CDR2 from the germline V gene are KGHSH and LQKENI. CDR3 sequence reads: CASSPQGNTEAFF. The CDR3 DNA reads TGTGCCAGCTCCCCTCAGGGGAACACTGAAGCTTTCTTT.

V is TRBV10-2 and J is TRBJ2-3; 7 bases match TRBD1. The CDR3 extends over 15 amino acids. Germline V gene sequence: CDR1 WSHSY, CDR2 SAAADI. V was clipped by 6 bases and J by 2 bases; unmatched bases: 8. The CDR3 sequence: CASSPDRVNTDTQYF. DNA for the CDR3: TGCGCCAGCAGCCCTGACAGGGTTAACACAGATACGCAGTATTTT.

The chain has TRBV7-8 and TRBJ1-5; the match to TRBD1 covers 10 bases. Germline V gives CDR1 SGHVS, CDR2 FQNEAQ. The CDR3 length is 15 residues. Trimming took 1 base from V and 6 from J; bases not matched to a gene: 3. The CDR3 sequence: CASSLGQGAGQPQHF. CDR3 DNA: TGTGCCAGCAGCTTAGGACAGGGGGCCGGTCAGCCCCAGCATTTT.

J is TRBJ1-1 and V is TRBV6-5; no clear D. The V gene's germline CDR1 is MNHEY and CDR2 SVGAGI. V shed 7 bases and J shed 0 bases, with 12 bases lying between them. The CDR3 is 14 amino acids. In DNA, the CDR3 is TGTGCCAGCAATACAAACGGGGTGAACACTGAAGCTTTCTTT. It yields the protein CASNTNGVNTEAFF.

The table lists this clone with a few counts. The gene calls are TRBV2 and TRBJ2-2; a weak D match, TRBD2 (6 bases). Trimming stripped 6 bases from V and 4 bases from J, with 9 bases between. The CDR3 runs 13 residues. CDR1 SNHLY and CDR2 FYNNEI come from the germline V gene. CDR3 in DNA: TGTGCCAGCAGGCGGGGAGCCACCGGGGAGCTGTTTTTT. Protein: CASRRGATGELFF.

The chain is built from TRBV3-1 (or the pseudogene TRBV3-2) and TRBJ2-7; 10 positions agree with TRBD2. The CDR3 runs to 16 residues. Germline CDR1 LGHDT, CDR2 YNNKEL (reference sequence). With V trimmed by 2 bases and J by 2 bases, 6 bases remained unmatched. CDR3 DNA sequence: TGTGCCAGCAGCCAATTCTCTAGCGGGAGACCCTACGAGCAGTACTTC. It translates to CASSQFSSGRPYEQYF.

The chain employs TRBV5-4 and TRBJ2-1; D is possibly TRBD2 (5 bases). Germline V gene data show CDR1 as SGHNT and CDR2 as YYREEE (reference sequence). V lost 0 bases, J lost 6 bases, and 7 bases lay in between. The CDR3 sequence is 13 residues long. In nucleotides, the CDR3 is TGTGCCAGCAGCTTGGTGCTAGCCAATGAGCAGTTCTTC. Translating gives CASSLVLANEQFF.